This record looks at one TCR beta chain sequence and its context. This sample is part of a study of identical twins. The ends were cut back, 0 bases at V and 4 bases at J, with 16 bases in the middle. Germline CDR1 is SGHRS and CDR2 is YFSETQ. CDR3 length equals 16 residues. MiXCR, applied by TCRdb to the 5' RACE reads, yields one record per CDR3 protein. The data contain some 1,700,000 distinct CDR3 sequences, under 35% of them singletons. The chain has TRBV5-1 and TRBJ1-1; possible D gene TRBD1, 5 bases. The receptor was isolated from a newborn girl in good health. What was sequenced was cord blood. In DNA form, the CDR3 reads TGCGCCAGCAGCTTGGTAGTAGGGGACGGGGGCACTGAAGCTTTCTTT. This encodes CASSLVVGDGGTEAFF.